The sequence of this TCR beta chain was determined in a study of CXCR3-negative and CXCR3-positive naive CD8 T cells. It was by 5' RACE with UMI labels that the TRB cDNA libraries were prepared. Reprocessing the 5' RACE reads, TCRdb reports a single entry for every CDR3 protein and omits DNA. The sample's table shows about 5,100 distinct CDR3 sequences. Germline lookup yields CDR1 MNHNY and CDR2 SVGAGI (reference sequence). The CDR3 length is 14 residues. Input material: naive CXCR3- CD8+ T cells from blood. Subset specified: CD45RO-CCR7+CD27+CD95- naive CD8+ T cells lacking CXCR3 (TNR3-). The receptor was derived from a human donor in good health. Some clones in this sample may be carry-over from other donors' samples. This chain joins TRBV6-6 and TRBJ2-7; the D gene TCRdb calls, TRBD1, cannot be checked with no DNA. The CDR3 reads CASTVQGSSYEQYF.